The rows below give T cell receptor beta chains drawn from one sample of a study of cytomegalovirus exposure and HLA in healthy donors. The method was immunoSEQ multiplex PCR; TCRdb's version includes in-frame clones alone and lacks a portion of them. This specimen shows some 70,000 clones; the ten leading clones hold roughly 2.8%. Input material: PBMCs. These receptors originate from a man aged 40-49 years in good health and CMV-seronegative. CDR3s include the opening cysteine and the closing phenylalanine or tryptophan. D genes are given only for firm matches.

J gene	D gene	V gene	CDR3 length	CDR3 DNA	CDR3 protein
TRBJ1-6	-	TRBV14	15	TGTGCCAGCAGCCAAGATAGCGTCCGGTCTTCACCCCTCCACTTT	CASSQDSVRSSPLHF
TRBJ2-7	-	TRBV27	12	TGTGCCAGTACGGACTTATGGGGCGAGCAGTACTTC	CASTDLWGEQYF
TRBJ1-6	-	TRBV6-1	15	TGTGCCAGCAGCCTTAAGGACTCCGCTAATTCACCCCTCCACTTT	CASSLKDSANSPLHF
TRBJ2-2	TRBD2	TRBV6-1	15	TGTGCCAGCACAGGACTAGCGCTGAACACCGGGGAGCTGTTTTTT	CASTGLALNTGELFF
TRBJ1-6	TRBD1	TRBV19	16	TGTGCCAGTAACTCGGACAGGGGACAGCGGAATTCACCCCTCCACTTT	CASNSDRGQRNSPLHF
TRBJ2-3	TRBD2	TRBV11-1	19	TGTGCCAGCAGCTTCCTGGGACTAGCGGGGGAACTTATCACAGATACGCAGTATTTT	CASSFLGLAGELITDTQYF
TRBJ2-7	TRBD2	TRBV4-1	17	TGCGCCAGCAGCCAAGGGACTAGCGGGGGGGCTTTCTACGAGCAGTACTTC	CASSQGTSGGAFYEQYF
TRBJ2-4	TRBD1	TRBV25-1	16	TGTGCCAGCAGTGAACCCCAGGGGGCGGCCAAAAACATTCAGTACTTC	CASSEPQGAAKNIQYF
TRBJ1-2	-	TRBV4-1	14	TGCGCCAGCAGCCAAGATGGCAGGATCTATGGCTACACCTTC	CASSQDGRIYGYTF
TRBJ2-3	TRBD2	TRBV7-3	15	TGTGCCAGCAGCTTGGGACTAGCGGGCGTAGATACGCAGTATTTT	CASSLGLAGVDTQYF